This record concerns one TCR beta chain sequence. The method was immunoSEQ multiplex PCR; TCRdb's version includes in-frame clones alone and lacks a portion of them. The profile covers approximately 12,000 clones, with 60% to 80% appearing a single time and roughly 14% taken by the ten largest. This sample is part of a study of technical replicates of blood from several donors. CDR1 and CDR2 from the germline V gene are SGHAT and FQNNGV. V lost 5 bases and J 6 bases, leaving 11 bases between the germline ends. There are 12 residues in the CDR3. Sequenced: PBMCs. The chain combines TRBV11-2 with TRBJ2-7, with unresolved D. This receptor was identified in a human donor in good health. CDR3 in DNA: TGTGCCAGCAGCCCCTCTGAGGTCGAGCAGTACTTC. As protein: CASSPSEVEQYF.